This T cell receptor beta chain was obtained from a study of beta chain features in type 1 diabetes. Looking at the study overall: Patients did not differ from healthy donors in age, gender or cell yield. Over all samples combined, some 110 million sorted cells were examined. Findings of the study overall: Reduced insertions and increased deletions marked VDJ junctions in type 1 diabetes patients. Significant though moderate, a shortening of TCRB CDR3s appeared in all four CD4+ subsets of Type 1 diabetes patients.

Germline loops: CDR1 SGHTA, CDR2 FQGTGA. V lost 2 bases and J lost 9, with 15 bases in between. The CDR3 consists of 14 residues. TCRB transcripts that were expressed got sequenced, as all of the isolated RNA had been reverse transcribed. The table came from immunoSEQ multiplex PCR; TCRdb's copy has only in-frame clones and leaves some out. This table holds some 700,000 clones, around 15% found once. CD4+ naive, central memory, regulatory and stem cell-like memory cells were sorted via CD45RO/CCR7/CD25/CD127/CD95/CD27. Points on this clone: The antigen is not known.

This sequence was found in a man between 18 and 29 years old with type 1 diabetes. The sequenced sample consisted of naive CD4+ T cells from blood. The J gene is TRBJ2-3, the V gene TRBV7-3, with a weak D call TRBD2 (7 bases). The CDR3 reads CASSLAGAGETQYF. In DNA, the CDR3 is TGTGCCAGCAGCTTAGCGGGGGCTGGTGAAACGCAGTATTTT.